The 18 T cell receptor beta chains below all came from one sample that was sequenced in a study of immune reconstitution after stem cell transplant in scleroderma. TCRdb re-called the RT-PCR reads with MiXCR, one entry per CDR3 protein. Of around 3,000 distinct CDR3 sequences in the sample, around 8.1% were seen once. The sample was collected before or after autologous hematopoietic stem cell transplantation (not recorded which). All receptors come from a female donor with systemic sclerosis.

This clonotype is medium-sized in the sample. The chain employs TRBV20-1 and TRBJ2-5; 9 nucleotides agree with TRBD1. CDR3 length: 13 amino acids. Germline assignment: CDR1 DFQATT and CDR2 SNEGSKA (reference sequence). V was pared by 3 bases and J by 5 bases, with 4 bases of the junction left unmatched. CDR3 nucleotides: TGCAGTGCTAGTGGGACAGGGTTTGAGACCCAGTACTTC. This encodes CSASGTGFETQYF.

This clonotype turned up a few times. CDR3 in amino acids: CSASTGLQETQYF. DNA of the CDR3: TGCAGTGCTAGCACAGGGCTTCAAGAGACCCAGTACTTC. The chain combines TRBV20-1 with TRBJ2-5, with D possibly being TRBD1 (6 bases). With 3 bases removed from V and 2 bases from J, the gap between germline ends came to 10 bases. In germline, CDR1 is DFQATT, CDR2 SNEGSKA (reference sequence). CDR3 size: 13 residues.

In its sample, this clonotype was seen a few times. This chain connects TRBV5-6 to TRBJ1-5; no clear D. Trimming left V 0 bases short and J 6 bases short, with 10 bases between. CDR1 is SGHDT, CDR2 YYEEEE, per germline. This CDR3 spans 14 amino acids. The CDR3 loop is CASSLDGVSQPQHF. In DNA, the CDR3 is TGTGCCAGCAGCTTGGACGGGGTTTCTCAGCCCCAGCATTTT.

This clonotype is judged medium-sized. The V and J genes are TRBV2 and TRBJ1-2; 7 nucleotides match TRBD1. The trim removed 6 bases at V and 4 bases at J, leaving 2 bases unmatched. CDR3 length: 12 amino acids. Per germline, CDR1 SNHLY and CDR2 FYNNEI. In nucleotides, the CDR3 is TGTGCCAGCAGAGGGGACAGCTATGGCTACACCTTC. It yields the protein CASRGDSYGYTF. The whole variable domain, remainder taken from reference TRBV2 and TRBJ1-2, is EPEVTQTPSHQVTQMGQEVILRCVPISNHLYFYWYRQILGQKVEFLVSFYNNEISEKSEIFDDQFSVERPDGSNFTLKIRSTKLEDSAMYFCASRGDSYGYTFGSGTRLTVV.

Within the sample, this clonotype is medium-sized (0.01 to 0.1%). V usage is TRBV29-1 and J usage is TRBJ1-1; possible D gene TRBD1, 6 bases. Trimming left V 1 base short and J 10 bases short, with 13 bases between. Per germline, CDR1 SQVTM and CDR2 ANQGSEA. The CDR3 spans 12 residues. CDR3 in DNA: TGCAGCGTTGAAGTATGGGACACCGTAGCTTTCTTT. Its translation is CSVEVWDTVAFF.

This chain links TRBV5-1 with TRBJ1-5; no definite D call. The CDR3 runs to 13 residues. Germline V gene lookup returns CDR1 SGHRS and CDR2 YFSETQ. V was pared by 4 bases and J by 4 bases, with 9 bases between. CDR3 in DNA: TGCGCCAGCAGCCCTGACACGAATCAGCCCCAGCATTTT. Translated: CASSPDTNQPQHF.

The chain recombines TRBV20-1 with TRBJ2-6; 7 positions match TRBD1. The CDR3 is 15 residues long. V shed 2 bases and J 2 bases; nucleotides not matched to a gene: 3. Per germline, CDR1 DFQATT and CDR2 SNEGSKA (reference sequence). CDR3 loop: CSARTRGTGANVLTF. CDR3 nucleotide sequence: TGCAGTGCTAGAACCAGGGGGACTGGGGCCAACGTCCTGACTTTC.

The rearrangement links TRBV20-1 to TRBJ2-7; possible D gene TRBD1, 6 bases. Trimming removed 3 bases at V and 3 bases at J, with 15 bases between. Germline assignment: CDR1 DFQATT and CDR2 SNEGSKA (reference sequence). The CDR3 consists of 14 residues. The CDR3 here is CSASWQGRYYEQYF. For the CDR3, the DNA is TGCAGTGCTAGTTGGCAGGGGCGATACTACGAGCAGTACTTC.

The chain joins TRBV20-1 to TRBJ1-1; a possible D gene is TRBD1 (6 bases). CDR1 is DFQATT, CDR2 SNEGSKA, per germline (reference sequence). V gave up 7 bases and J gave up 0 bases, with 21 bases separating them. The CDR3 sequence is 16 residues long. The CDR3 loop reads CSVPQGDRVLNTEAFF. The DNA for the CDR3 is TGCAGTGTACCACAGGGTGACCGGGTTTTGAACACTGAAGCTTTCTTT.

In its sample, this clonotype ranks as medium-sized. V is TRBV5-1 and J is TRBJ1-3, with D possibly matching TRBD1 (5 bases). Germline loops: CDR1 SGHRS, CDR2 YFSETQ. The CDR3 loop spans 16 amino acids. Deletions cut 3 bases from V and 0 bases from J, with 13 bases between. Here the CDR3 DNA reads TGCGCCAGCAGCTCTACAGGAATGCTCTCTGGAAACACCATATATTTT. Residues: CASSSTGMLSGNTIYF.

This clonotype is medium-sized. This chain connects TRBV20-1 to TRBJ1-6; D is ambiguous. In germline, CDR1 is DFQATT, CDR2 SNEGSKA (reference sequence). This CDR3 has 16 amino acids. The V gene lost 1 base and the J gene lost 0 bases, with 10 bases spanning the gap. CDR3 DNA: TGCAGTGCTAGAGCCAGAAGTGTCTCCTATAATTCACCCCTCCACTTT. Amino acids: CSARARSVSYNSPLHF.

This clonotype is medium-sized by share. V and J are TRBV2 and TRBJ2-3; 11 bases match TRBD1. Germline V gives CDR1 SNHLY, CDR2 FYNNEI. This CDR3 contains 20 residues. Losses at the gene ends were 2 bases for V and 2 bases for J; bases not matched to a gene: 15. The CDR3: CASSEPVDRGPHSLTDTQYF. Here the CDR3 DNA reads TGTGCCAGCAGTGAACCGGTGGACAGGGGGCCTCATTCGCTCACAGATACGCAGTATTTT.

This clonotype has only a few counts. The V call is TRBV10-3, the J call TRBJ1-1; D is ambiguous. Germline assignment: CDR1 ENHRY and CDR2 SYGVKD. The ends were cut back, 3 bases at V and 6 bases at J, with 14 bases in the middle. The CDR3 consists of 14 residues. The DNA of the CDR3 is TGTGCCATCAGTGATGGGCCCCAAGAGGCTGAAGCTTTCTTT. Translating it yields CAISDGPQEAEAFF.

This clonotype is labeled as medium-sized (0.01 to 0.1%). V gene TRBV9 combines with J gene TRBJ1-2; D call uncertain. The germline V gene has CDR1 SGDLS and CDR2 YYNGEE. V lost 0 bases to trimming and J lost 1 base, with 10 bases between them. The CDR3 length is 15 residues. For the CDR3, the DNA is TGTGCCAGCAGCGTAGGGGGTGGCGGTAACTATGGCTACACCTTC. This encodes CASSVGGGGNYGYTF.

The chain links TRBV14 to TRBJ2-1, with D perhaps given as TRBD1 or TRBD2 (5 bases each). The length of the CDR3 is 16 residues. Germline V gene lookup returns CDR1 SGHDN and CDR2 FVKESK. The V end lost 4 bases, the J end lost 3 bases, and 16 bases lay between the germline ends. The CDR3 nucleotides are TGTGCCAGCAGCCGCCGGGCAGGGAGACGCTACAATGAGCAGTTCTTC. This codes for CASSRRAGRRYNEQFF.

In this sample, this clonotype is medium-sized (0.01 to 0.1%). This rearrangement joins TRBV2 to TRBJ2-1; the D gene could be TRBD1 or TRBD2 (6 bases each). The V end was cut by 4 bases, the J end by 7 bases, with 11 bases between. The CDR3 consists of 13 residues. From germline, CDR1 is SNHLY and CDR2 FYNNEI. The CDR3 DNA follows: TGTGCCAGCAGTGCCCGGGGGCGGAATGAGCAGTTCTTC. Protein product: CASSARGRNEQFF.

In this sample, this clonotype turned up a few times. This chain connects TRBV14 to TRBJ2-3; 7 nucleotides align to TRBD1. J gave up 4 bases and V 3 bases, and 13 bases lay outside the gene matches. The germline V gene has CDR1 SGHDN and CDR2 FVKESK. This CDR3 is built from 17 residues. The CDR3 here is CASSQSHRGSRSDTQYF. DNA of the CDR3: TGTGCCAGCAGCCAGTCTCACAGGGGATCGCGGTCAGATACGCAGTATTTT.

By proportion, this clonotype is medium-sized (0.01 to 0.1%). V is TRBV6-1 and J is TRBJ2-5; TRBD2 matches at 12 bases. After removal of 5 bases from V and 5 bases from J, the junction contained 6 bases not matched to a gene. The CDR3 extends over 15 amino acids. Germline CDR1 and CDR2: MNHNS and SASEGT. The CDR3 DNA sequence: TGTGCCAGCAGTTTTCTAGCGGGGGGGCGTGAGACCCAGTACTTC. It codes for CASSFLAGGRETQYF.